This T cell receptor (beta chain) was obtained from a study of early T cells in non-severe SARS-CoV-2 infection (dated by TCRdb to the early 2020s). A note on the overall study: Bulk RNA from unsorted whole blood was used for TCR sequencing, so alpha and beta chains could not be paired. What the authors observed across the whole study: VDJdb matching was skewed toward anti-spike CD8 responses and likely underestimated virus-specific expansions by missing private and CD4 specificities.

This clonotype was seen ten or more times. It lacks a known antigen. Qualities for individual bases were not recorded, and no much larger clone is one base off. The study was a case-control design nested within a healthcare worker cohort in London, UK, with weekly nasopharyngeal swab PCR tests and blood sampling. Healthcare workers were recruited between 23 and 31 March 2020, during the week of the UK lockdown, and were followed weekly for up to about 15 weeks. CDR1 and CDR2, looked up from the germline V gene, are SGHRS and YFSETQ. The CDR3 runs 16 residues from the cysteine to the phenylalanine. Here the CDR3 DNA is all that survives: 48 bases in frame from base 1. V is cut by 6 bases and J by 8 bases, and the space between the germline ends is 26 bases. The library was made by 5' RACE. This sample was sequenced with a NextSeq 500. The TCR library protocol attached unique molecular identifiers to individual cDNA molecules to correct for sequencing error and PCR bias. TCR alpha and beta chains were both sequenced, and the abundances of alpha and beta sequences in each sample were closely correlated with each other. Processing in the source paper ran as follows. Decombinator V4 was used to perform V gene, J gene and CDR3 annotation of TCR sequences. TCRs were defined as expanded if a significant change between any two time points was detected under a Poisson model with p below 0.0001. TCR abundances were normalised to the total number of TCRs sequenced per sample and expressed as counts per million. TRAV1-2 paired with TRAJ12, TRAJ20 or TRAJ33 defined MAIT TCRs, while TRAV10 paired with TRAJ18 defined iNKT TCRs. VDJdb, accessed 1 November 2021, was searched for CMV, EBV and SARS-CoV-2 annotated TCRs, with TCRs annotated for multiple antigens excluded. Through fastp at Q25 and MiXCR, TCRdb rebuilt clones from the public reads, retaining in-frame beta chains. Each CDR3 protein appears once, grouped with its most common genes and DNA. V and J calls and clone size were set by TCRdb, not the authors. The sample table records about 27,000 distinct CDR3 sequences; 5% to 5.5% of these occur just once. 0.92% of the sample is taken by the ten largest.

The chain links TRBV5-1 with TRBJ1-2, with TRBD1 as a weak D call on 5 bases. This receptor was identified in an adult who was a healthcare worker with PCR-confirmed SARS-CoV-2 infection or an uninfected control (not recorded which). Sequencing input: whole blood. CDR3 sequence: CASNLSPGLRKQGYTF. The sequence in DNA is TGCGCCAGCAACCTTTCACCGGGACTGAGAAAGCAAGGCTACACCTTC.